A selection of T cell receptor beta chains follows, all from one sample in a study of response to subunit inactivated influenza vaccine. One entry per CDR3 protein, called by TCRdb with MiXCR from the RT-PCR reads. The table has about 620,000 distinct CDR3 sequences, approximately 12% seen once. The sample here was PBMCs from blood, taken on the day of vaccination. The receptors were gathered from a man aged 45 to 65 who received an inactivated influenza vaccine. CDR3s include the opening cysteine and the closing phenylalanine or tryptophan.

v_call cdr3_aa
TRBV28 CASTEASGNTDTQYF
TRBV4-2 CASSQDPRGTGTFNQPQHF
TRBV20-1 CSATDPVDTDTQYF
TRBV29-1 CSVEDPTSGTGGTDTQYF
TRBV20-1 CSARQLQNEQFF
TRBV7-2 CASSSPHQGSSPLHF
TRBV5-1 CASSLASGHMETQYF
TRBV12-3/TRBV12-4 CASRETGLNTGELFF
TRBV7-9 CASSPLLDRSNYEQYF
TRBV20-1 CSARILAGATDTQYF
TRBV24-1 CATSADRGLSRANVLTF
TRBV6-2/TRBV6-3 CASSYSRGSYNEQFF
TRBV4-3 CASSQTEDTQYF
TRBV24-1 CATSDTRQQGSSYNEQFF
TRBV5-1 CASSSPPSRDKTEAFF
TRBV20-1 CSARDRTGTYEQYF
TRBV30 CAWSILEDRYNEQFF
TRBV12-3/TRBV12-4 CASSSQDRGNQPQHF
TRBV4-2 CASSQAVQGFFEQYF
TRBV29-1 CSVGRHRETQYF
TRBV20-1 CCARDQGGRGSPLHF
TRBV27 CASSLSLSPSADTQYF
TRBV29-1 CSVSPTSRNSYEQYF
TRBV15 CATSRGRAGPSSGNTIYF
TRBV10-3 CAISVKRQAYEQYF
TRBV12-3/TRBV12-4 CASSLPTSGTRGNEQFF